In its sample, the clone carrying this TCR beta chain was seen once. CDR1 is SEHNR, CDR2 FQNEAQ, per germline (reference sequence). The V and J ends lost 5 bases and 4 bases, in that order; junction bases with no gene match: 5. The CDR3 totals 14 residues. This entry comes from a study of technical replicates of blood from a handful of donors. Some clones are missing from TCRdb's copy, which holds only in-frame ones; the method was immunoSEQ multiplex PCR. This sample carries under 15,000 clones, around 95% of them seen once, and the ten largest clones take more than 5.5%. This TCR came from a human donor in good health. The sample taken for sequencing was PBMCs. The chain uses TRBV7-9 and TRBJ2-5; 9 nucleotides agree with TRBD1. The CDR3 bases are TGTGCCAGCAGCCTATCGACAGGGGGAGAGACCCAGTACTTC. The encoded protein is CASSLSTGGETQYF.